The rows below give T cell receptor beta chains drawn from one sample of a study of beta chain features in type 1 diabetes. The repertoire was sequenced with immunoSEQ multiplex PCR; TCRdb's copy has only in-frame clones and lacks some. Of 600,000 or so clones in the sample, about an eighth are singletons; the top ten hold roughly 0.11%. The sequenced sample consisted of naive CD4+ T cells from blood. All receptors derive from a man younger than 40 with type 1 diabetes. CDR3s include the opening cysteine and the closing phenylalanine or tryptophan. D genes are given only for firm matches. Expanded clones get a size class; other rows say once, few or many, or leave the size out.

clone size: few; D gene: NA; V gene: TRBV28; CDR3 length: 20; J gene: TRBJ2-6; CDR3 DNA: TGTGCCAGCAGTCTTTCTACTCCAGGGGTGACGACCTCTGGGGCCAACGTCCTGACTTTC; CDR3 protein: CASSLSTPGVTTSGANVLTF
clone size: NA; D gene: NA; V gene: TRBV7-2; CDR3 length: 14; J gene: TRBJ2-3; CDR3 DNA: TGTGCCAGCAGGGCCGCCGGGGTCACAGATACGCAGTATTTT; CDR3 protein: CASRAAGVTDTQYF
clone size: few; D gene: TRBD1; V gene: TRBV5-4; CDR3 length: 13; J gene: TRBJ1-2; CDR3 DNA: TGTGCCAGCAGCTTTGACAGGGACTATGGCTACACCTTC; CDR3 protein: CASSFDRDYGYTF
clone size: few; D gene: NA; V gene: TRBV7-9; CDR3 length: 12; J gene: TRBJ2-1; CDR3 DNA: TGTGCCAGCAGCATACAGGGCAATGAGCAGTTCTTC; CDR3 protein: CASSIQGNEQFF
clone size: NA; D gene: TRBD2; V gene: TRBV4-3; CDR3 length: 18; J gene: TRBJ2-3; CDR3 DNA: TGCGCCAGCAGCCAAGATCCCGGTATAGCGGGGGGCACAGATACGCAGTATTTT; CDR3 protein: CASSQDPGIAGGTDTQYF
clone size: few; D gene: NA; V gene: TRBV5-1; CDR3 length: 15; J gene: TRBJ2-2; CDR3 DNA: TGCGCCAGCAGCCCCCGACAGGCGAACACCGGGGAGCTGTTTTTT; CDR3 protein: CASSPRQANTGELFF
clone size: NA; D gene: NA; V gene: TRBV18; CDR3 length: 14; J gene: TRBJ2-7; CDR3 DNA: TGTGCCAGCTCACTCGGGTTCAGCTCCTACGAGCAGTACTTC; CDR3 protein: CASSLGFSSYEQYF
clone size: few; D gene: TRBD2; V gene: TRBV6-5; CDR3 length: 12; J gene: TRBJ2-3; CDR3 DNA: TGTGCCACCCTAGCGGACACAGATACGCAGTATTTT; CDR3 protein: CATLADTDTQYF
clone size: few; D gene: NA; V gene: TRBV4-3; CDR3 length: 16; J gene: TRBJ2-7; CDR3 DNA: TGCGCCAGCAGCCACGGGGATGGGGCCAGCTCCTACGAGCAGTACTTC; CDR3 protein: CASSHGDGASSYEQYF
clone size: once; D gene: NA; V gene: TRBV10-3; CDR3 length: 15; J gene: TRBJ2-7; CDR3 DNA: TGTGCCATCAGCGTCCAGGGAGACAGCACATACGAGCAGTACTTC; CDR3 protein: CAISVQGDSTYEQYF
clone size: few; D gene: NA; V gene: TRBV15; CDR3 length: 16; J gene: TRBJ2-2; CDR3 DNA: TGTGCCACCAGCAGAGATCAAGGAGGAAATACCGGGGAGCTGTTTTTT; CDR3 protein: CATSRDQGGNTGELFF
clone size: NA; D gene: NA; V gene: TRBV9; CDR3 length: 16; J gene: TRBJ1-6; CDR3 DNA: TGTGCCAGCAGCGTAGGGCAGGGGCTTGCCAATTCACCCCTCCACTTT; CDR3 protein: CASSVGQGLANSPLHF
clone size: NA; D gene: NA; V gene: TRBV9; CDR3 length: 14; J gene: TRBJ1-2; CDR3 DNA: TGTGCCAGCAGCGAAACGGACACCAACTATGGCTACACCTTC; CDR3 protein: CASSETDTNYGYTF
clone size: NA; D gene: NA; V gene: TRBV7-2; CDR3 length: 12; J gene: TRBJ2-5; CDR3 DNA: TGTGCCAGCAGCTTAACCCGAGAGACCCAGTACTTC; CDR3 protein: CASSLTRETQYF
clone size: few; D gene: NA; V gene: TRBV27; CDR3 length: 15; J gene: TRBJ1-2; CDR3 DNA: TGTGCCAGCAGTTTATCGGACCCCAGGACCTATGGCTACACCTTC; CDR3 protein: CASSLSDPRTYGYTF
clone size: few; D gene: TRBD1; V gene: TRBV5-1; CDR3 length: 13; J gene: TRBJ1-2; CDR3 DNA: TGCGCCAGCAGTCCGGGACAGGGAAATGGCTACACCTTC; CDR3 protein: CASSPGQGNGYTF
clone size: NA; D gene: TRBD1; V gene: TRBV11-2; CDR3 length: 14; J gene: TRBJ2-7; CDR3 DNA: TGTGCCAGCAGCCACCGGGACAGGGGCTACGAGCAGTACTTC; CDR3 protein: CASSHRDRGYEQYF
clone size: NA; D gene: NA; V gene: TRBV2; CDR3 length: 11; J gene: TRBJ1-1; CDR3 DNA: TGTGCCAGCAGGACAATAACTGAAGCTTTCTTT; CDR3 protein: CASRTITEAFF
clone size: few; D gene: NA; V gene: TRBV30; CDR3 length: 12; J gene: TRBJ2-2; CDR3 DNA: TGTGCCTGGAACAGGGCCCCCGGGGAGCTGTTTTTT; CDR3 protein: CAWNRAPGELFF
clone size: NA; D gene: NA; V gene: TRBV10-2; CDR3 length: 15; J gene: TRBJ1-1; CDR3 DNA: TGCGCCAGCAGTCGCGGGGGCCGAGGGAACACTGAAGCTTTCTTT; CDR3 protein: CASSRGGRGNTEAFF
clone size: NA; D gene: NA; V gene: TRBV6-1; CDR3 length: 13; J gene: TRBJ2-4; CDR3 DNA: TGTGCCAGCAGTGAAGACAGGGTGGACATTCAGTACTTC; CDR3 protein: CASSEDRVDIQYF
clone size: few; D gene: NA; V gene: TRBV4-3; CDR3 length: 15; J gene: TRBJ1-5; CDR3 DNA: TGCGCCAGCAGCCAAGAGTTGGGGCGAAATCAGCCCCAGCATTTT; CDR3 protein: CASSQELGRNQPQHF
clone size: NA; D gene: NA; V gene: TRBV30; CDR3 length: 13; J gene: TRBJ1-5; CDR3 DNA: TGTGCCTGGAGTATTCGGACAATTCAGCCCCAGCATTTT; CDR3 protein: CAWSIRTIQPQHF
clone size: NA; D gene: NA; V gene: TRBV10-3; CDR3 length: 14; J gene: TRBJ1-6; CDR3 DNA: TGTGCCATCAGTGTCGACCCTTATAATTCACCCCTCCACTTT; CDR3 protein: CAISVDPYNSPLHF
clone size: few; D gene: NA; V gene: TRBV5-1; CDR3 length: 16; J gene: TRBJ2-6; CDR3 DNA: TGCGCCAGCAGTCCTCCCGCAAGCTCTGGGGCCAACGTCCTGACTTTC; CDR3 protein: CASSPPASSGANVLTF